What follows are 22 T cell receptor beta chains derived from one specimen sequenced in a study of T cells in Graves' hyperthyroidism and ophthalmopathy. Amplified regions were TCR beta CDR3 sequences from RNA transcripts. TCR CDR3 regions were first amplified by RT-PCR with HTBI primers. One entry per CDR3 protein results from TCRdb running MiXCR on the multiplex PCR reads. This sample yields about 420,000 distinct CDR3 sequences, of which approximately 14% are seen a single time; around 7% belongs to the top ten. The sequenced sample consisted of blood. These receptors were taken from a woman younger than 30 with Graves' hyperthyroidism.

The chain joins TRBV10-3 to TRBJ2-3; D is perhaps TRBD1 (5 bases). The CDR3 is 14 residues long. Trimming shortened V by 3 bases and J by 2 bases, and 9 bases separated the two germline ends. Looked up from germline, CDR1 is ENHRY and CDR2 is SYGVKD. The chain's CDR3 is CAISDGADTDTQYF. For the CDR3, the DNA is TGTGCCATCAGTGATGGGGCAGACACAGATACGCAGTATTTT.

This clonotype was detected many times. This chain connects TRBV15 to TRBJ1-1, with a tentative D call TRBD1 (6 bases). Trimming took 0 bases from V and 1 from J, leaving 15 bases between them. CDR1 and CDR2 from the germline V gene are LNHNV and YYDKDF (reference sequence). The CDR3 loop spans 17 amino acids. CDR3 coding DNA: TGTGCCACCAGCAGAGATCGGGGGGCAGGGCGGAACACTGAAGCTTTCTTT. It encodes CATSRDRGAGRNTEAFF.

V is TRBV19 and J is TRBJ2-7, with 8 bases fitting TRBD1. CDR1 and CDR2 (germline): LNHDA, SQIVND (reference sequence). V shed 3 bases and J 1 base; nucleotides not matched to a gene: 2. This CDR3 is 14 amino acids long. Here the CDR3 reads CASSMTGDSYEQYF. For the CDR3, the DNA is TGTGCCAGTAGTATGACAGGGGATTCCTACGAGCAGTACTTC.

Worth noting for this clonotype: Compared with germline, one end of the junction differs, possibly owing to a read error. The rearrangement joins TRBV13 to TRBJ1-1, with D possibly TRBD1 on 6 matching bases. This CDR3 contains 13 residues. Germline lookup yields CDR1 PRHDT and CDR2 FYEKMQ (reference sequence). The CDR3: CASSFSGDTETFF. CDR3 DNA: TGTGCCAGCAGCTTTTCGGGGGACACTGAAACTTTCTTT. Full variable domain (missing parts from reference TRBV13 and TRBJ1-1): AAGVIQSPRHLIKEKRETATLKCYPIPRHDTVYWYQQGPGQDPQFLISFYEKMQSDKGSIPDRFSAQQFSDYHSELNMSSLELGDSALYFCASSFSGDTETFFGQGTRLTVV.

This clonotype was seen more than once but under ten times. CDR3 residues: CASSPRPTETHEQYF. In DNA, the CDR3 is TGTGCCAGCAGCCCCCGTCCGACAGAGACCCACGAGCAGTACTTC. This rearrangement joins TRBV5-5 to TRBJ2-7, with a possible D match to TRBD1 (5 bases). Germline CDR1 reads SGHKS; CDR2 reads YYEKEE (reference sequence). The CDR3 contains 15 residues. V was trimmed by 4 bases and J by 5 bases, leaving 19 bases between them.

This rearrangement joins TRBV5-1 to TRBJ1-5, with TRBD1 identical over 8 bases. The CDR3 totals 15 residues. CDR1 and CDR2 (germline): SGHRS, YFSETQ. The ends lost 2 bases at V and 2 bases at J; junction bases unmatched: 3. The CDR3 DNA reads TGCGCCAGCAGCTTTACAGGGGGTGGCAATCAGCCCCAGCATTTT. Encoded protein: CASSFTGGGNQPQHF.

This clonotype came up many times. The CDR3 spells CASSLLGFNQPQHF. The CDR3 DNA follows: TGTGCCAGCAGTTTACTGGGGTTCAATCAGCCCCAGCATTTT. The genes are TRBV27 and TRBJ1-5, with no clear D. Germline values: CDR1 MNHEY, CDR2 SMNVEV (reference sequence). The V end was cut by 2 bases, the J end by 3 bases, with 8 bases between. The CDR3 runs 14 residues.

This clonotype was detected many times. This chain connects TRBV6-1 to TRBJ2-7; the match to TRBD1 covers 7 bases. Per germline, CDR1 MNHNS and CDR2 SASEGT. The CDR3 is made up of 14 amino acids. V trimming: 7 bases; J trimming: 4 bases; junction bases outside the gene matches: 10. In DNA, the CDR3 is TGTGCCAGCACCACCCGAGGGGGCGTGTACGAGCAGTACTTC. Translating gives CASTTRGGVYEQYF.

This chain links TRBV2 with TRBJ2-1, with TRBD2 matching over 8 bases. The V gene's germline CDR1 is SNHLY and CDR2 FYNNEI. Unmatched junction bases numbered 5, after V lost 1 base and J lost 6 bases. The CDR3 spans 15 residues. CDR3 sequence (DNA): TGTGCCAGCAGTGAAGGACGGGGGGGCCTCAATGAGCAGTTCTTC. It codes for CASSEGRGGLNEQFF.

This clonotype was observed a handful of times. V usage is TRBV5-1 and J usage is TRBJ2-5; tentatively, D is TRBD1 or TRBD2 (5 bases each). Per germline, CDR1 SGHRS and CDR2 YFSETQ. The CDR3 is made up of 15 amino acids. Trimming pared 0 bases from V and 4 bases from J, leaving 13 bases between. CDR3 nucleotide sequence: TGCGCCAGCAGCTTGGGGGACCGATTCCCAGAGACCCAGTACTTC. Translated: CASSLGDRFPETQYF.

CDR3 sequence: CASSPLAGGSGELFF. CDR3 bases: TGTGCCAGCAGTCCACTAGCGGGGGGGTCCGGGGAGCTGTTTTTT. J is TRBJ2-2 and V is TRBV12-3 or TRBV12-4; 13 bases agree with TRBD2. V was clipped by 5 bases and J by 6 bases; unmatched bases: 3. This CDR3 has 15 amino acids.

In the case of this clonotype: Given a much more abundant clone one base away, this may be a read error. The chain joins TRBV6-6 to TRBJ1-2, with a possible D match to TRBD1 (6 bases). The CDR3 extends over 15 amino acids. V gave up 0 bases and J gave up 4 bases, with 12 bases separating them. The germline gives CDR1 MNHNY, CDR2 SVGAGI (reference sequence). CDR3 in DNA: TGTGCCAGCAGTTACTCGAGGGGGGGTAGCTATGGCTACACCTTC. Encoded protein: CASSYSRGGSYGYTF.

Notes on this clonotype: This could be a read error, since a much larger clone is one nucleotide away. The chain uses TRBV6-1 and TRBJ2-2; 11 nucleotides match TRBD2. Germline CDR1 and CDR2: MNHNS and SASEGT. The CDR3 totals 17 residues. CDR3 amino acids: CASSGNPSGGNIGELFF. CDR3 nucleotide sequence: TGTGCCAGCAGTGGAAATCCTAGCGGGGGGAACATCGGGGAGCTGTTTTTT.

CDR3 amino acids: CSAVGQGFDGYTF. The CDR3 DNA reads as TGCAGTGCCGTCGGACAGGGTTTCGATGGCTACACCTTC. The chain couples TRBV20-1 to TRBJ1-2; 8 nucleotides match TRBD1. The CDR3 spans 13 residues. Germline V gene data show CDR1 as DFQATT and CDR2 as SNEGSKA (reference sequence). V lost 6 bases to trimming and J lost 6 bases; unmatched junction nucleotides: 9.

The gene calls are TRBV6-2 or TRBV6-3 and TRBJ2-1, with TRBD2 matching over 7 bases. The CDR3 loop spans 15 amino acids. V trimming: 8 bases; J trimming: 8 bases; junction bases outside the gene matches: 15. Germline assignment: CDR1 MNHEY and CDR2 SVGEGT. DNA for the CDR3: TGTGCCAGCCGTCTCGGCGGGAGAAATAGCGATGAGCAGTTCTTC. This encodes CASRLGGRNSDEQFF.

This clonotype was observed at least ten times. CDR3 in amino acids: CSARDAKSTSGSSSYNEQFF. In DNA, the CDR3 is TGCAGTGCTAGAGATGCAAAGTCGACTAGCGGGAGTAGCTCCTACAATGAGCAGTTCTTC. V is TRBV20-1 and J is TRBJ2-1; TRBD2 matches at 12 bases. Germline trimming cut 0 bases from V and 0 bases from J; bases unmatched to any gene: 12. The CDR3 sequence is 20 residues long. Germline CDR1 and CDR2: DFQATT and SNEGSKA (reference sequence).

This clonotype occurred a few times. The CDR3 sequence: CASSHSQGYQETQYF. Written as DNA, the CDR3 is TGTGCCAGCAGCCACTCCCAGGGGTACCAAGAGACCCAGTACTTC. This chain uses TRBV6-2 or TRBV6-3 with TRBJ2-5; possibly TRBD1 for D (6 bases). V dropped 6 bases and J dropped 0 bases, with 14 bases sitting between them. The CDR3 has 15 amino acids. CDR1 is MNHEY and CDR2 is SVGEGT in the germline V gene.

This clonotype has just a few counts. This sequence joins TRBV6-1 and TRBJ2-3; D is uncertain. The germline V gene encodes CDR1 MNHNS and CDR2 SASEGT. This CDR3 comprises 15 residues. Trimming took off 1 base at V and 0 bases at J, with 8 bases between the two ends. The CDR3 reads CASSEVVGSTDTQYF. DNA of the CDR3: TGTGCCAGCAGTGAAGTTGTAGGGAGCACAGATACGCAGTATTTT.

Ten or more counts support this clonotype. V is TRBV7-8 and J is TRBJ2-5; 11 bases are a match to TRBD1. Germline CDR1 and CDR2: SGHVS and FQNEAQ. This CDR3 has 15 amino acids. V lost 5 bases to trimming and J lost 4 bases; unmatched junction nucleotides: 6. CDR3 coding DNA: TGTGCCAGCAGCCTGGGGGACAGGGGGTTAGAGACCCAGTACTTC. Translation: CASSLGDRGLETQYF. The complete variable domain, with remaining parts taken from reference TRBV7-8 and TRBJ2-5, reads GAGVSQSPRYKVAKRGQDVALRCDPISGHVSLFWYQQALGQGPEFLTYFQNEAQLDKSGLPSDRFFAERPEGSVSTLKIQRTQQEDSAVYLCASSLGDRGLETQYFGPGTRLLVL.

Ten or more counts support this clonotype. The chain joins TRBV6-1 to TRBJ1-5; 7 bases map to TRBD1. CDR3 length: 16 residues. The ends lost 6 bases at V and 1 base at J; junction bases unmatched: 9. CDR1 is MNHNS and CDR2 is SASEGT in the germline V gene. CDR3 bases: TGTGCCAGCAGGGCCAGACAGGGAGTCAGCAATCAGCCCCAGCATTTT. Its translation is CASRARQGVSNQPQHF.

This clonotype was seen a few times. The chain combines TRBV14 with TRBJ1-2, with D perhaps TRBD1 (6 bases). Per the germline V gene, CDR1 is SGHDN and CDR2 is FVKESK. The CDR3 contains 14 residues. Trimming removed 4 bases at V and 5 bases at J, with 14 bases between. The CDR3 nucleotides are TGTGCCAGCAGCCCCGGGGGGCGAAGATATGGCTACACCTTC. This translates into CASSPGGRRYGYTF.

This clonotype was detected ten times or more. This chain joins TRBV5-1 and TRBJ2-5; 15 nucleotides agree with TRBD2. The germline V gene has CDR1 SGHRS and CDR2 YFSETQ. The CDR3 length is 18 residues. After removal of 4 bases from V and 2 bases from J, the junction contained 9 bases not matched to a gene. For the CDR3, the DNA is TGCGCCAGCAGCAGGGGGACTAGCGGGGGGCCGACTCAAGAGACCCAGTACTTC. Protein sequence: CASSRGTSGGPTQETQYF.